Shown below are 8 T cell receptor beta chains from a single sample sequenced in a study of blood T cell repertoires in COVID-19 (dated by TCRdb to 2020 to 2022). Library preparation employed the immunoSEQ multiplex PCR assay. The source is immuneACCESS, and TCRdb retained only in-frame sequences with V and J called. Part of the clones is not carried over; for the studies checked, unresolved V genes explain less than half of this, and the remainder is unexplained. The sample table shows 15,000 to 20,000 clones, and nearly 90% are seen once. The ten top clones hold approximately 50% of the sample. The sample taken for sequencing was peripheral blood. The receptors originated from a human donor in a cohort sampled during active COVID-19.

This clone was counted between two and nine times. V and J are TRBV4-1 and TRBJ2-3, with TRBD2 matching 8 bases. CDR3 size: 17 residues. Germline values: CDR1 MGHRA, CDR2 YSYEKL. V shed 0 bases and J 5 bases; nucleotides not matched to a gene: 10. The CDR3 coding sequence is TGCGCCAGCAGCCAAGAGGCAACGGGGGGGCATAGAGATACGCAGTATTTT. As protein: CASSQEATGGHRDTQYF.

In this sample, this clone turned up a few times. This chain uses TRBV14 with TRBJ2-7, with 8 bases identical to TRBD2. The CDR3 is made up of 15 amino acids. CDR1 and CDR2 from the germline V gene are SGHDN and FVKESK. The V and J ends lost 4 bases and 7 bases, in that order; junction bases with no gene match: 12. CDR3 amino acids: CASSPFGRGASEQYF. The CDR3 bases are TGTGCCAGCAGCCCCTTTGGGCGGGGGGCGTCGGAGCAGTACTTC.

J is TRBJ1-1 and V is TRBV25-1; no clear D. The CDR3 totals 12 residues. Trimming removed 1 base from V and 3 bases from J, with 3 bases in between. The germline CDR1 and CDR2 sequences are MGHDK and SYGVNS. The CDR3 nucleotides read TGTGCCAGCAGTGAATCAGACACTGAAGCTTTCTTT. Translated, it gives CASSESDTEAFF.

This chain joins TRBV28 and TRBJ1-1, with D perhaps matching TRBD1 (5 bases). V lost 5 bases and J 9 bases, leaving 13 bases between the germline ends. Germline V gene sequence: CDR1 MDHEN, CDR2 SYDVKM. The CDR3 consists of 12 residues. The CDR3 spells CASSLTRQKAFF. In DNA, the CDR3 is TGTGCCAGCAGTCTCACGAGACAGAAAGCTTTCTTT.

The rearrangement joins TRBV7-6 to TRBJ2-5; D gene ambiguous. The V gene's germline CDR1 is SGHVS and CDR2 FNYEAQ. Trimming cost V 11 bases and J 1 base, with 8 bases left between them. The CDR3 extends over 11 amino acids. The CDR3 DNA reads as TGTGCCTACTGCCCCCAAGAGACCCAGTACTTC. As protein: CAYCPQETQYF.

The chain employs TRBV7-2 and TRBJ2-7; the match to TRBD2 covers 8 bases. Unmatched junction bases numbered 7, after V lost 3 bases and J lost 3 bases. The CDR3 is 15 amino acids. The germline V gene has CDR1 SGHTA and CDR2 FQGNSA. The CDR3 here is CASSLAGGGGYEQYF. CDR3 DNA sequence: TGTGCCAGCAGCTTGGCGGGGGGCGGGGGCTACGAGCAGTACTTC.

The chain carries TRBV6-1 and TRBJ2-1, with 8 bases lining up with TRBD2. The V gene end was trimmed by 1 base and the J gene end by 4 bases; junction bases not matched to a gene: 3. Germline V CDR1 and CDR2: MNHNS, SASEGT. CDR3 length: 15 residues. Written as DNA, the CDR3 is TGTGCCAGCAGTGAAGGGACTAGCCCTTACAATGAGCAGTTCTTC. Encoded protein: CASSEGTSPYNEQFF.

The V and J genes are TRBV5-5 and TRBJ2-7; 9 bases map to TRBD1. V dropped 0 bases and J dropped 3; count of bases not matched to a gene: 7. This CDR3 contains 16 residues. The V gene's germline CDR1 is SGHKS and CDR2 YYEKEE (reference sequence). The CDR3 here is CASSLAEGTGHYEQYF. The CDR3 bases are TGTGCCAGCAGCTTGGCGGAGGGGACAGGGCACTACGAGCAGTACTTC.